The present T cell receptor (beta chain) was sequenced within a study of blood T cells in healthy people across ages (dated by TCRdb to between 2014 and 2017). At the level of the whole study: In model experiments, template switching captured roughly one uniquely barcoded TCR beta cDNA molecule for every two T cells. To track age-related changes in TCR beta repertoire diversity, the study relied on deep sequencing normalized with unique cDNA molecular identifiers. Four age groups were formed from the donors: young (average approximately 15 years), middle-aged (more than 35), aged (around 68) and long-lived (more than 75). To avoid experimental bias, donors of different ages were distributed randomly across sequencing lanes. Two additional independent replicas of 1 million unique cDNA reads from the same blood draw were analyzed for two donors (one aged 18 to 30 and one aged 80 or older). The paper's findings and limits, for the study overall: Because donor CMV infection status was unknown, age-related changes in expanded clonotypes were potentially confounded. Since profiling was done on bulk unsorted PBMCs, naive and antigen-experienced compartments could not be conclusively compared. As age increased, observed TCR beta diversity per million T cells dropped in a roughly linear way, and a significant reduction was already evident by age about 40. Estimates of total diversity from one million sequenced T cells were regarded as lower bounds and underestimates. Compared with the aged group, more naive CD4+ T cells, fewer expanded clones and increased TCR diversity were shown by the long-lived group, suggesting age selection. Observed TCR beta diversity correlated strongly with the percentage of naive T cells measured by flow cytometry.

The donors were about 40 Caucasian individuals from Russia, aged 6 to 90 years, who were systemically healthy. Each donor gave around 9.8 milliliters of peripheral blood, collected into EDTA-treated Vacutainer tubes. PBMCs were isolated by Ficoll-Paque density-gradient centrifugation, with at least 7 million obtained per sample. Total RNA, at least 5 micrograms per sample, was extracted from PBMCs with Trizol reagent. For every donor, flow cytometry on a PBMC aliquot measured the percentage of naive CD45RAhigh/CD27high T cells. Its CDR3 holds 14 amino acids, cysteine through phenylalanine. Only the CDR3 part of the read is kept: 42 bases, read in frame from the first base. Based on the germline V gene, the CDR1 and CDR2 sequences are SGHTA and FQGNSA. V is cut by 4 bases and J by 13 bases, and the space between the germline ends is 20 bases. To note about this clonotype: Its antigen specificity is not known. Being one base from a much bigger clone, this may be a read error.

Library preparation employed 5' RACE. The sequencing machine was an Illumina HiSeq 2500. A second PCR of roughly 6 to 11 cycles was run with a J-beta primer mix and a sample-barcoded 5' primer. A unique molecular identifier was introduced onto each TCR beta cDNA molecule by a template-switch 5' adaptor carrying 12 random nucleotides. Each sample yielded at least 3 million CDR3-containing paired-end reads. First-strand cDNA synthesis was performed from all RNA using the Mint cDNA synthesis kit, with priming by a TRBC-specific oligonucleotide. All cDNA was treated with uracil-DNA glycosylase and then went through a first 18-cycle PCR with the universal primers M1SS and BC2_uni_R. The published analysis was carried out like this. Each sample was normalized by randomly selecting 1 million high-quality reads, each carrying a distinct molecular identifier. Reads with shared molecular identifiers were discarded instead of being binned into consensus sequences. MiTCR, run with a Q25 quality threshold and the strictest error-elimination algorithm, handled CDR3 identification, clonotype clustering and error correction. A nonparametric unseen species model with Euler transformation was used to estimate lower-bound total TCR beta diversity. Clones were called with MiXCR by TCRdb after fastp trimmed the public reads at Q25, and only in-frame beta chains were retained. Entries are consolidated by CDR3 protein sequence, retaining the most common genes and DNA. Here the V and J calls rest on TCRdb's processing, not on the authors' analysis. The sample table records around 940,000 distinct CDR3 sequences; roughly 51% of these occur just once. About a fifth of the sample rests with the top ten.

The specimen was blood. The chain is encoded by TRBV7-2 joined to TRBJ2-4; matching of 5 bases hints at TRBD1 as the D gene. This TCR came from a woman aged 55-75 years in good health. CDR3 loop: CASSSRDRPYVQYF. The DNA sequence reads TGTGCCAGCAGCTCCCGAGACAGACCCTACGTGCAGTACTTC. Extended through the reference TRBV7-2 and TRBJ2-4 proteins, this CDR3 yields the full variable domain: GAGVSQSPSNKVTEKGKDVELRCDPISGHTALYWYRQSLGQGLEFLIYFQGNSAPDKSGLPSDRFSAERTGGSVSTLTIQRTQQEDSAVYLCASSSRDRPYVQYFGAGTRLSVL.